One and the same sample provided the 6 T cell receptor beta chains below, sequenced in a study of T-cell memory formation after mild COVID-19. Using its own MiXCR run on the 5' RACE reads, TCRdb lists one record per CDR3 protein. The table records roughly 150,000 distinct CDR3 sequences, more than 13% of them present only once. Material: PBMCs or a T cell subset sorted from them (not recorded which). Receptors were obtained from an adult woman who had mild COVID-19 (a few samples of this study predate the infection). Cell type and time point are not known.

V gene TRBV9 combines with J gene TRBJ2-2; 10 positions match TRBD1. The germline gives CDR1 SGDLS, CDR2 YYNGEE. V gave up 4 bases and J gave up 4 bases; unmatched junction bases: 10. There are 17 residues in the CDR3. CDR3 in amino acids: CASSPTTGTGVTGELFF. The CDR3 coding sequence is TGTGCCAGCAGCCCAACGACCGGGACAGGGGTCACCGGGGAGCTGTTTTTT.

V usage is TRBV20-1 and J usage is TRBJ2-7, with D perhaps assigned TRBD1 or TRBD2 (7 bases each). Germline CDR1 DFQATT, CDR2 SNEGSKA (reference sequence). The CDR3 runs 13 residues. V was shortened by 1 base and J by 5 bases, with 12 bases between the two germline ends. In DNA, the CDR3 is TGCAGTGCTAGAGCCCCAGGGGGGGACGAGCAGTACTTC. Translated, it gives CSARAPGGDEQYF.

The V call is TRBV5-1, the J call TRBJ1-1; D call uncertain. The V and J ends lost 0 bases and 7 bases respectively, with 13 bases between them. The CDR3 extends over 14 amino acids. Germline V gene data show CDR1 as SGHRS and CDR2 as YFSETQ. The CDR3 sequence: CASSLAGDGIEAFF. The CDR3 DNA follows: TGCGCCAGCAGCTTGGCGGGAGACGGGATTGAAGCTTTCTTT. The full variable domain, completed using reference TRBV5-1 and TRBJ1-1, is KAGVTQTPRYLIKTRGQQVTLSCSPISGHRSVSWYQQTPGQGLQFLFEYFSETQRNKGNFPGRFSGRQFSNSRSEMNVSTLELGDSALYLCASSLAGDGIEAFFGQGTRLTVV.

In nucleotides, the CDR3 is TGTGCCAGCAGTTCCCTGACGGGAGGGCGCACAGATACGCAGTATTTT. This sequence encodes CASSSLTGGRTDTQYF. This rearrangement joins TRBV6-2 or TRBV6-3 to TRBJ2-3, with 8 positions matching TRBD2. The ends lost 4 bases at V and 1 base at J; junction bases unmatched: 7. Germline values: CDR1 MNHEY, CDR2 SVGEGT. The CDR3 contains 16 residues.

The chain recombines TRBV3-1 with TRBJ2-2; 9 bases agree with TRBD2. Germline-derived CDR1 and CDR2 are LGHDT and YNNKEL (reference sequence). V trimming: 3 bases; J trimming: 6 bases; junction bases outside the gene matches: 11. The CDR3 sequence is 17 residues long. CDR3 in amino acids: CASSHSWASGTAGELFF. The CDR3 DNA sequence: TGTGCCAGCAGCCACTCGTGGGCTAGCGGGACCGCCGGGGAGCTGTTTTTT.

The V and J genes are TRBV7-9 and TRBJ2-3; a weak D match, TRBD2 (5 bases). The V and J ends lost 8 bases and 2 bases respectively, with 20 bases between them. The germline gives CDR1 SEHNR, CDR2 FQNEAQ (reference sequence). This CDR3 spans 16 amino acids. The CDR3, as DNA: TGTGCCAGCTCCGTGGGAGCTGTCACAATCACAGATACGCAGTATTTT. Translation gives CASSVGAVTITDTQYF.